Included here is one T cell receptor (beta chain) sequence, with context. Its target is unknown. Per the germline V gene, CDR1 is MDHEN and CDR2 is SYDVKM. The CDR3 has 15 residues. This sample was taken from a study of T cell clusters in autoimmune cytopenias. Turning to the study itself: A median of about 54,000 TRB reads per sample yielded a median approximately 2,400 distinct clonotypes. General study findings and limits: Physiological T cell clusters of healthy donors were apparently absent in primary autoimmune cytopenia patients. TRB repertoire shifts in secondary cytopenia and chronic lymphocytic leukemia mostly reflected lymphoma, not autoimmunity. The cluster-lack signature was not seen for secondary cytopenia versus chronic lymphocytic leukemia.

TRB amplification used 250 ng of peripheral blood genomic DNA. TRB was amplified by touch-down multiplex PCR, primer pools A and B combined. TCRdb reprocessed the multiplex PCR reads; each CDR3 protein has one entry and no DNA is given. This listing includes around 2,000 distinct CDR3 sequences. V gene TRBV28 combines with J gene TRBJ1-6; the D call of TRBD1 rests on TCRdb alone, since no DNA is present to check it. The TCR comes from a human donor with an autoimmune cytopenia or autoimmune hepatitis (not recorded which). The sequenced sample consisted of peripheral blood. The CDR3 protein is CASTSQTGDHSPLHF.